Listed below are T cell receptor beta chains from one sample, sequenced in a study of graft-versus-host responses after intestinal transplantation. Produced via immunoSEQ multiplex PCR; TCRdb's table is partial and in-frame only. The profile shows approximately 58,000 clones, 91% of them singletons. The specimen was PBMCs, collected less than 130 days after intestinal transplantation. The receptors were sampled from a human patient who received an intestinal transplant, so some T cells may come from the graft donor. Each CDR3 is given with its conserved first and last residue. The D gene is left open where the match is weak. The size field is filled for only some rows; it gives once, few, many or a size class.

clone_size	d_call	v_call	j_call	cdr3_nt	cdr3_aa
-	-	TRBV5-1	TRBJ2-1	TGCGCCAGCAGCTTTTGGGGAGGAGGGGCCAATGAGCAGTTCTTC	CASSFWGGGANEQFF
-	-	TRBV20-1	TRBJ2-7	TGCAGTACACGTACCCCCTACGAGCAGTACTTC	CSTRTPYEQYF
-	-	TRBV5-1	TRBJ1-2	TGCGCCAGCAGCTTGGATCCAGGAGGCGCCTATGGCTACACCTTC	CASSLDPGGAYGYTF
-	-	TRBV19	TRBJ1-1	TGTGCCAGTAGTACGTCTTGGGTAGAAAGCACTGAAGCTTTCTTT	CASSTSWVESTEAFF
-	-	TRBV4-1	TRBJ2-7	TGCGCCAGCAGCCAAGTGAACAGGGCCTACGAGCAGTACTTC	CASSQVNRAYEQYF
-	TRBD1	TRBV5-1	TRBJ1-4	TGCGCCAGCAGCTGGACAGGCCTTGCAACTAATGAAAAACTGTTTTTT	CASSWTGLATNEKLFF
-	-	TRBV2	TRBJ1-4	TGTGCCAGCAGTAGAAGGCGACGGGAACTGTTTTTT	CASSRRRRELFF
once	TRBD2	TRBV28	TRBJ2-3	TGTGCCAGCAGTTTTAGCGGGGGGCGCACAGATACGCAGTATTTT	CASSFSGGRTDTQYF
-	-	TRBV7-9	TRBJ2-2	TGTGCCAGCACCGATGGGACCCTAGAGGACACCGGGGAGCTGTTTTTT	CASTDGTLEDTGELFF
-	-	TRBV29-1	TRBJ2-3	TGCAGCGTTTCTTCCGGACGGACAAGCACAGATACGCAGTATTTT	CSVSSGRTSTDTQYF
-	-	TRBV15	TRBJ1-1	TGTGCCACCAGCCCCAGGGTAAACACTGAAGCTTTCTTT	CATSPRVNTEAFF
-	-	TRBV4-1	TRBJ2-3	TGCGCCAGCACCCACGCGGCCGACACAGATACGCAGTATTTT	CASTHAADTDTQYF
-	-	TRBV19	TRBJ1-1	TGTGCCAGTAGTTTCCAAGGGATGAACACTGAAGCTTTCTTT	CASSFQGMNTEAFF
-	-	TRBV5-1	TRBJ2-7	TGCGCCAGCAGCCTACTTCCCTCCTACGAGCAGTACTTC	CASSLLPSYEQYF
-	-	TRBV5-8	TRBJ2-7	TGTGCCAGCAGCTTGGCACGGCGGAATTACCCCCACGAGCAGTACTTC	CASSLARRNYPHEQYF
-	TRBD2	TRBV18	TRBJ2-3	TGTGCCAGCTCTACTATCGCGGGGGGCACAGATACGCAGTATTTT	CASSTIAGGTDTQYF